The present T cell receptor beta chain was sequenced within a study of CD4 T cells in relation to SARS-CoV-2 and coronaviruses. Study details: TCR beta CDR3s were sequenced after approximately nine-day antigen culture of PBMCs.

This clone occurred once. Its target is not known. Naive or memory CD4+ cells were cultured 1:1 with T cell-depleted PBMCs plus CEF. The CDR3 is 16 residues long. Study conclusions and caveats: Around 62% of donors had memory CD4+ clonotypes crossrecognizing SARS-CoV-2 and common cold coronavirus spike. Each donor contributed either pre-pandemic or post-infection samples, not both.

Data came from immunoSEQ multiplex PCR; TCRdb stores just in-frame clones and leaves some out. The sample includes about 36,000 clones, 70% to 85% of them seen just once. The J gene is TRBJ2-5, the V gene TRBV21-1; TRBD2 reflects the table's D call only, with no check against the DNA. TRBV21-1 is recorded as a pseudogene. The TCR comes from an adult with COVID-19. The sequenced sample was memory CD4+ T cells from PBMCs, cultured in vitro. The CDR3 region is CASSKARGAGEETQYF. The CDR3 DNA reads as TGTGCCAGCAGCAAAGCGCGGGGGGCGGGAGAAGAGACCCAGTACTTC.